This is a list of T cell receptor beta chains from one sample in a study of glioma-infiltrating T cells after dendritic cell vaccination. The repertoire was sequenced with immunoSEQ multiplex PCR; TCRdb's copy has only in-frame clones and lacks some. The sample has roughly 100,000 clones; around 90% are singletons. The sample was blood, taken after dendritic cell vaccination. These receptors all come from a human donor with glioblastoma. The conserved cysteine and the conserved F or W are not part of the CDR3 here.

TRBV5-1 ASSLAVRGGDGELF
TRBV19 ASNSAGTTDTQY
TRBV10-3 AISRDRDYGYT
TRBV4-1 ASSRKKAGVGTDTQY
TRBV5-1 ASSLARTGAGELF
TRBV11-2 ASSLLGGRTLNEQF
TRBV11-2 ASSWTGGGEQY
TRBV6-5 ASSYLGTGGYEQY
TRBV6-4 ASSDVQGRSPLH
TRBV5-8 ASSLAARQETQY
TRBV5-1 ASSYSYNQPQH
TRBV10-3 AISQTGLMNTEAF
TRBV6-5 ASSSIAGGPDEQF
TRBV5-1 ASSLAGGEETQY
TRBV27 ASSDRVGNEQF
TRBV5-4 ASSSGLAGFGGDTQY
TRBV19 ASSTGQFAGELF
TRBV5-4 ASSLDRAYEQY
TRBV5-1 ASRVLGGPYEQY
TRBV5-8 ASSLLRGGEQY
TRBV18 ASSSNNYGYT
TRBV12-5 ASGLVLGEGGNYGYT
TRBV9 ASSVAWTSEAF
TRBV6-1 ASRTTANEKLF
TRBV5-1 ASSLSSSPSTGELF
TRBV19 ASSPTQGGGQETQY
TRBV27 ASSPGTGGVRGYT
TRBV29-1 SGGTGWGNTEAF